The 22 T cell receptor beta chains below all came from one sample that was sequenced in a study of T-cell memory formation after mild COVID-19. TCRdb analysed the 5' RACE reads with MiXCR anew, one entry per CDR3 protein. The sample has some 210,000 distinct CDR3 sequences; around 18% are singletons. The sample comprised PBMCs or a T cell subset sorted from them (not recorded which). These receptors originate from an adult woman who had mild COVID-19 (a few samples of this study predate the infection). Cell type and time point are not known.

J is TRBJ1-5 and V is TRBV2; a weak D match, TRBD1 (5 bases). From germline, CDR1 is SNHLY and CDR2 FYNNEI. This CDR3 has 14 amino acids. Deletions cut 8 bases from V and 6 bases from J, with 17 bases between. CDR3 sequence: CASQVTGPGQPQHF. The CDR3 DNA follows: TGTGCCAGCCAGGTCACGGGGCCGGGTCAGCCCCAGCATTTT.

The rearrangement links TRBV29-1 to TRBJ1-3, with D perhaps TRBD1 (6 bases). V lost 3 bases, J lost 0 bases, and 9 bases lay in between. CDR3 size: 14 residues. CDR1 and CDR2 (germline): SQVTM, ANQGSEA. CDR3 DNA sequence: TGCAGCGTTGATCAGGGGCTCTCTGGAAACACCATATATTTT. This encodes CSVDQGLSGNTIYF.

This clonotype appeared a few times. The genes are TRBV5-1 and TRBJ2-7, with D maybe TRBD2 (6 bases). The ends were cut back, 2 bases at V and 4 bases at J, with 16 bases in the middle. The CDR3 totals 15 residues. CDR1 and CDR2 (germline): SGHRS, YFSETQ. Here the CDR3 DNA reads TGCGCCAGCAGCTTTTCGCCGGGAGACGGGTACGAGCAGTACTTC. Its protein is CASSFSPGDGYEQYF. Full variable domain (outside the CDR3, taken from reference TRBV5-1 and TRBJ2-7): KAGVTQTPRYLIKTRGQQVTLSCSPISGHRSVSWYQQTPGQGLQFLFEYFSETQRNKGNFPGRFSGRQFSNSRSEMNVSTLELGDSALYLCASSFSPGDGYEQYFGPGTRLTVT.

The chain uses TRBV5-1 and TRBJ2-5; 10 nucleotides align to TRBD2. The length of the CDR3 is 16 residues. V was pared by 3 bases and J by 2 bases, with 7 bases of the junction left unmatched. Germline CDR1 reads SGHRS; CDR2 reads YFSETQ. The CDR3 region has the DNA TGCGCCAGCAGCTCATTAGCGGGGGGTGGTCAAGAGACCCAGTACTTC. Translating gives CASSSLAGGGQETQYF.

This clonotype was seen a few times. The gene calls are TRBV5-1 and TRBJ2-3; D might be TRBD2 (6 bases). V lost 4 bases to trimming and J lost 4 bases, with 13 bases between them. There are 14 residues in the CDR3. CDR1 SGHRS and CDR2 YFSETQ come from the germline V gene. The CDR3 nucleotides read TGCGCCAGCAGCAGTGGGGGGTCTCCAGATACGCAGTATTTT. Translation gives CASSSGGSPDTQYF.

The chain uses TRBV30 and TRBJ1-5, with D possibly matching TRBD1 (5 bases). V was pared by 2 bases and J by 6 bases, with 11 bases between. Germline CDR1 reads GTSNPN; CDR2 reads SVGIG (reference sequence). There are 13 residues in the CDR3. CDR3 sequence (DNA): TGTGCCTGGAGTTTCCAGGGAGGTCAGCCCCAGCATTTT. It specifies CAWSFQGGQPQHF.

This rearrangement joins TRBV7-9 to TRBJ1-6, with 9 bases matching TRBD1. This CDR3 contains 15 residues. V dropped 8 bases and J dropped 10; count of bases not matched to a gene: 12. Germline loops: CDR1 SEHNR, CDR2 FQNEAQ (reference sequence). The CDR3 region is CASGRDRALGSPLHF. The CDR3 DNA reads TGTGCCAGCGGCCGGGACAGGGCTCTAGGGTCACCCCTCCACTTT.

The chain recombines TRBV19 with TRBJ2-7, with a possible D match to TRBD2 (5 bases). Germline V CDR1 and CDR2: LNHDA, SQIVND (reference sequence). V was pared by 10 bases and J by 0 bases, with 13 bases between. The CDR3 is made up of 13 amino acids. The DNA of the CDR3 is TGTGCCACCGCGGACTCCAACTCCTACGAGCAGTACTTC. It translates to CATADSNSYEQYF.

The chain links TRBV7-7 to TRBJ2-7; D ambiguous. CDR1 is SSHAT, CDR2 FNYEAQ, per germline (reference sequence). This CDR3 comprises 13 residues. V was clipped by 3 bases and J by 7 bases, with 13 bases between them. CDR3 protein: CASSFNARMEQYF. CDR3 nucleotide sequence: TGTGCCAGCAGCTTCAACGCCAGGATGGAGCAGTACTTC. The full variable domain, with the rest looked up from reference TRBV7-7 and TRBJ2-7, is GAGVSQSPRYKVTKRGQDVTLRCDPISSHATLYWYQQALGQGPEFLTYFNYEAQPDKSGLPSDRFSAERPEGSISTLTIQRTEQRDSAMYRCASSFNARMEQYFGPGTRLTVT.

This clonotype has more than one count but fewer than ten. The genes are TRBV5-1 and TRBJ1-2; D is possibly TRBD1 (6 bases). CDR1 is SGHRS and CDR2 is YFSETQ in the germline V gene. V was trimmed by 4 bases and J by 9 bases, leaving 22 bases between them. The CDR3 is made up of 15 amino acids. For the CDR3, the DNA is TGCGCCAGCAGCGTCGGGACAAGCACAACTATGAGCTACACCTTC. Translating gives CASSVGTSTTMSYTF.

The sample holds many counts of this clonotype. The CDR3 loop reads CASSLRDRSYEQYF. CDR3 DNA sequence: TGCGCCAGCAGCCTGAGGGACCGTTCCTACGAGCAGTACTTC. The chain joins TRBV4-1 to TRBJ2-7, with D perhaps given as TRBD1 or TRBD2 (5 bases each). Germline V gives CDR1 MGHRA, CDR2 YSYEKL. Trimming removed 4 bases from V and 1 base from J, with 11 bases in between. The CDR3 is made up of 14 amino acids.

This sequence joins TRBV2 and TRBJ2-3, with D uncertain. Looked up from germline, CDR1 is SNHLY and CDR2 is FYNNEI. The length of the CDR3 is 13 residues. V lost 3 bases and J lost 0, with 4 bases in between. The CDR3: CASSEVSTDTQYF. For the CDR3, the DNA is TGTGCCAGCAGTGAGGTCAGCACAGATACGCAGTATTTT.

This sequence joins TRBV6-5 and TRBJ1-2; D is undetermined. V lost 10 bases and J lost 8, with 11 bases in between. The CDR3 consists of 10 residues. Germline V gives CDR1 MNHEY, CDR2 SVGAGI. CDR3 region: CATYSGGYTF. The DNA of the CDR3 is TGTGCCACCTATAGCGGGGGCTACACCTTC.

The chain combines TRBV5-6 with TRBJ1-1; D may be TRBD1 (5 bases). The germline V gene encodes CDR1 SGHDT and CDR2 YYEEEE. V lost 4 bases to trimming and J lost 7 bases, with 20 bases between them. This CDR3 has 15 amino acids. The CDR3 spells CASSRLDGAAGEAFF. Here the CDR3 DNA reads TGTGCCAGCAGCCGGCTCGACGGGGCCGCGGGTGAAGCTTTCTTT.

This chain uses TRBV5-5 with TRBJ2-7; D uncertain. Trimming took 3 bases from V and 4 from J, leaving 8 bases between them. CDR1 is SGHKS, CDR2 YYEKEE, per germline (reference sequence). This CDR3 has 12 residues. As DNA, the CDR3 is TGTGCCAGCAGCTGGACGGATTACGAGCAGTACTTC. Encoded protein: CASSWTDYEQYF.

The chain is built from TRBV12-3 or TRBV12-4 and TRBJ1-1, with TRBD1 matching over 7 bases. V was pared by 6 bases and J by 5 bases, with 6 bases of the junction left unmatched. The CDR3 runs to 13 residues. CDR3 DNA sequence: TGTGCCAGCAGCAGAACAGGGGTTACTGAAGCTTTCTTT. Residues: CASSRTGVTEAFF.

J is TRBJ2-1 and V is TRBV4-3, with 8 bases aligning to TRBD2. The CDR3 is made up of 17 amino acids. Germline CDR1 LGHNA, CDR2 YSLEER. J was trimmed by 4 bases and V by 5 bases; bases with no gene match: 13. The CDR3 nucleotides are TGCGCCAGCAGCGAAAGCCCAGCGGGAGATTATTACAATGAGCAGTTCTTC. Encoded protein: CASSESPAGDYYNEQFF.

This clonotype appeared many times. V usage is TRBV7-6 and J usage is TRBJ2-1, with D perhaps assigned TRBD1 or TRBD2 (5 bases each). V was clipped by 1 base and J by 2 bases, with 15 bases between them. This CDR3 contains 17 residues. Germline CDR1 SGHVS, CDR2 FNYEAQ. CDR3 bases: TGTGCCAGCAGCTTAGAGGTGCAGGGAGTACCCTACAATGAGCAGTTCTTC. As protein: CASSLEVQGVPYNEQFF.

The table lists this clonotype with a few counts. CDR3 sequence: CASSPNRGGAGGTSYEQYF. The CDR3 DNA reads TGTGCCAGCAGCCCCAACCGGGGAGGGGCGGGAGGAACCTCCTACGAGCAGTACTTC. The J gene is TRBJ2-7, the V gene TRBV11-2, with 8 bases matching TRBD2. CDR1 SGHAT and CDR2 FQNNGV come from the germline V gene. The CDR3 consists of 19 residues. V lost 5 bases, J lost 0 bases, and 18 bases stayed unmatched.

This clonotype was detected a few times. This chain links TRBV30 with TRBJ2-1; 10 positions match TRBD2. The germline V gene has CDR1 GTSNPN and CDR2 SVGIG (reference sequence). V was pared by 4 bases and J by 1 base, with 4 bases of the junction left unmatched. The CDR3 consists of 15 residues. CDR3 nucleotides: TGTGCCTGGACTAGCGGGAGATGGTCCTACAATGAGCAGTTCTTC. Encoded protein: CAWTSGRWSYNEQFF.

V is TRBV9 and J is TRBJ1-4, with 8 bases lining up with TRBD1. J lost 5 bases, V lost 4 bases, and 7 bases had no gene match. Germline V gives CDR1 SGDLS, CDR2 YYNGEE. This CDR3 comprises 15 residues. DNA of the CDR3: TGTGCCAGCAGCTTTGGGACAGGTGGGAATGAAAAACTGTTTTTT. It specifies CASSFGTGGNEKLFF.

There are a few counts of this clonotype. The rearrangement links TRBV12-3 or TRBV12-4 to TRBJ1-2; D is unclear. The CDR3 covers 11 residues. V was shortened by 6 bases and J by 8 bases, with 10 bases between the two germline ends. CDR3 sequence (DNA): TGTGCCAGCAGAATCCAAGGGGGCTACACCTTC. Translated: CASRIQGGYTF.